These 22 T cell receptor beta chains share one sample of origin, sequenced in a study of T cell changes during pregnancy in multiple sclerosis. Produced via immunoSEQ multiplex PCR; TCRdb's table is partial and in-frame only. The table has tens of thousands of clones, approximately 91% seen once. Sample: peripheral blood, taken after pregnancy. Receptors were obtained from a female donor in good health, enrolled as a control in a pregnancy study.

J is TRBJ2-7 and V is TRBV5-6; D unresolved. V lost 0 bases to trimming and J lost 9 bases, with 10 bases between them. CDR1 SGHDT and CDR2 YYEEEE come from the germline V gene. The CDR3 consists of 12 residues. This CDR3 is CASSLETLGQYF. The CDR3 coding sequence is TGTGCCAGCAGCTTGGAAACCCTCGGGCAGTACTTC.

This clone is a singleton in its sample. J is TRBJ2-4 and V is TRBV7-9; 9 positions agree with TRBD1. V gave up 5 bases and J gave up 13 bases; unmatched junction bases: 6. The V gene's germline CDR1 is SEHNR and CDR2 FQNEAQ (reference sequence). The CDR3 covers 12 residues. CDR3 region: CASSPTGGEQYF. CDR3 nucleotide sequence: TGTGCCAGCAGCCCTACAGGGGGCGAACAGTACTTC.

This chain's CDR3 is CASSLGGNRNNEQFF. The DNA for the CDR3 is TGTGCCAGCAGTTTGGGAGGGAATCGGAACAATGAGCAGTTCTTC. The V gene is TRBV28, the J gene TRBJ2-1; 7 bases align to TRBD2. This CDR3 is built from 15 residues. The germline gives CDR1 MDHEN, CDR2 SYDVKM. The V segment lost 3 bases and the J segment 5 bases; nucleotides outside the gene matches: 7.

The rearrangement uses TRBV6-5 and TRBJ1-1; D is uncertain. The CDR3 is 12 residues long. Germline V gene data show CDR1 as MNHEY and CDR2 as SVGAGI. V was shortened by 6 bases and J by 0 bases, with 5 bases between the two germline ends. The chain's CDR3 is CASRFMNTEAFF. As DNA, the CDR3 is TGTGCCAGCAGATTCATGAACACTGAAGCTTTCTTT.

V usage is TRBV10-3 and J usage is TRBJ1-4; D is perhaps TRBD1 (6 bases). The ends were cut back, 4 bases at V and 4 bases at J, with 10 bases in the middle. The CDR3 has 14 amino acids. Germline CDR1 is ENHRY and CDR2 is SYGVKD. CDR3 sequence: CAISGGGGNEKLFF. CDR3 DNA: TGTGCCATCAGTGGGGGGGGCGGTAATGAAAAACTGTTTTTT.

This clone was seen only a few times. The J gene is TRBJ1-1, the V gene TRBV30; possibly TRBD1 for D (5 bases). Germline V gives CDR1 GTSNPN, CDR2 SVGIG (reference sequence). The CDR3 is made up of 11 amino acids. Trimming pared 0 bases from V and 11 bases from J, leaving 10 bases between. The CDR3 DNA follows: TGTGCCTGGAGTGTAGGGGTTGCGGCTTTCTTT. Amino acids: CAWSVGVAAFF. Complete variable domain (other parts from reference TRBV30 and TRBJ1-1): SQTIHQWPATLVQPVGSPLSLECTVEGTSNPNLYWYRQAAGRGLQLLFYSVGIGQISSEVPQNLSASRPQDRQFILSSKKLLLSDSGFYLCAWSVGVAAFFGQGTRLTVV.

The chain couples TRBV7-2 to TRBJ1-2; unclear D gene. Germline lookup yields CDR1 SGHTA and CDR2 FQGNSA. This CDR3 spans 11 amino acids. V was clipped by 3 bases and J by 8 bases, with 7 bases between them. CDR3 nucleotide sequence: TGTGCCAGCAGCTTCATGCAGGGCTACACCTTC. This gives the protein CASSFMQGYTF.

The chain links TRBV5-1 to TRBJ1-1; D may be TRBD1 (5 bases). The germline gives CDR1 SGHRS, CDR2 YFSETQ. The CDR3 extends over 16 amino acids. The V end was cut by 3 bases, the J end by 3 bases, with 18 bases between. The DNA for the CDR3 is TGCGCCAGCAGCTGGACCGGGGGGGGTTTGGACACTGAAGCTTTCTTT. It is translated as CASSWTGGGLDTEAFF.

The V and J genes are TRBV7-2 and TRBJ1-2; no reliable D call. CDR3 length: 11 amino acids. Germline V CDR1 and CDR2: SGHTA, FQGNSA. The ends were cut back, 5 bases at V and 4 bases at J, with 5 bases in the middle. CDR3 loop: CASSLSYGYTF. The CDR3 DNA is TGTGCCAGCAGCCTATCCTATGGCTACACCTTC.

As for this clone: The sample carries other DNA sequences with the same CDR3. The rearrangement uses TRBV6-5 and TRBJ1-2; tentatively, D is TRBD1 (5 bases). This CDR3 spans 14 amino acids. Germline lookup yields CDR1 MNHEY and CDR2 SVGAGI. V lost 6 bases and J lost 0, with 11 bases in between. The CDR3 is CASSRDRANYGYTF. The DNA of the CDR3 is TGTGCCAGCAGCCGCGACAGAGCTAACTATGGCTACACCTTC.

In its sample, this clone was seen once. The chain links TRBV4-1 to TRBJ1-2; tentatively, D is TRBD1 (6 bases). The CDR3 has 15 amino acids. V was trimmed by 2 bases and J by 1 base, leaving 11 bases between them. From germline, CDR1 is MGHRA and CDR2 YSYEKL. CDR3 loop: CASSQPQQGNYGYTF. In DNA form, the CDR3 reads TGCGCCAGCAGCCAACCGCAACAGGGTAACTATGGCTACACCTTC.

The chain uses TRBV28 and TRBJ2-7; D unresolved. Trimming took off 3 bases at V and 7 bases at J, with 10 bases between the two ends. Germline CDR1 is MDHEN and CDR2 is SYDVKM. The CDR3 sequence is 12 residues long. This CDR3 reads CASSFGFGEQYF. The CDR3 DNA reads TGTGCCAGCAGTTTCGGGTTCGGGGAGCAGTACTTC.

V gene TRBV9 combines with J gene TRBJ2-7; 9 nucleotides line up with TRBD2. CDR1 is SGDLS, CDR2 YYNGEE, per germline. The CDR3 sequence is 16 residues long. The V segment lost 4 bases and the J segment 5 bases; nucleotides outside the gene matches: 13. CDR3 residues: CASSSSLGLAIHEQYF. The DNA for the CDR3 is TGTGCCAGCAGCAGCTCCTTAGGACTAGCGATCCACGAGCAGTACTTC. Filled out from reference TRBV9 and TRBJ2-7, the complete variable domain reads DSGVTQTPKHLITATGQRVTLRCSPRSGDLSVYWYQQSLDQGLQFLIQYYNGEERAKGNILERFSAQQFPDLHSELNLSSLELGDSALYFCASSSSLGLAIHEQYFGPGTRLTVT.

This clone appeared once. J is TRBJ1-2 and V is TRBV30; 10 bases agree with TRBD1. Per the germline V gene, CDR1 is GTSNPN and CDR2 is SVGIG (reference sequence). This CDR3 is 14 amino acids long. The ends lost 3 bases at V and 4 bases at J; junction bases unmatched: 5. Here the CDR3 reads CAWRRDRGPYGYTF. The CDR3 DNA sequence: TGTGCCTGGAGGCGGGACAGGGGTCCCTATGGCTACACCTTC.

The rearrangement uses TRBV27 and TRBJ1-4; D unclear. The CDR3 spans 15 residues. Germline lookup yields CDR1 MNHEY and CDR2 SMNVEV (reference sequence). Deletions cut 5 bases from V and 0 bases from J, with 10 bases between. The CDR3 loop reads CASSPFPATNEKLFF. The CDR3 DNA is TGTGCCAGCAGTCCCTTTCCGGCAACTAATGAAAAACTGTTTTTT.

The chain recombines TRBV19 with TRBJ2-3; 7 nucleotides match TRBD2. The CDR3 contains 16 residues. CDR1 is LNHDA, CDR2 SQIVND, per germline (reference sequence). The V gene end was trimmed by 5 bases and the J gene end by 2 bases; junction bases not matched to a gene: 10. Here the CDR3 DNA reads TGTGCCAGTAGTGCCGCTAGCGGATTCATCACAGATACGCAGTATTTT. Protein product: CASSAASGFITDTQYF.

The rearrangement uses TRBV19 and TRBJ1-1; TRBD1 might be the D (5 bases). This CDR3 is 13 amino acids long. Per the germline V gene, CDR1 is LNHDA and CDR2 is SQIVND (reference sequence). V shed 5 bases and J shed 5 bases, with 12 bases lying between them. Here the CDR3 DNA reads TGTGCCAGTAGTGGGGCAGTTCAGACTGAAGCTTTCTTT. It yields the protein CASSGAVQTEAFF.

The CDR3 protein is CASSLLASAGVPHEQYF. In DNA form, the CDR3 reads TGTGCCAGCAGTTTACTGGCAAGTGCAGGGGTCCCCCACGAGCAGTACTTC. The chain links TRBV27 to TRBJ2-7, with D possibly being TRBD1 (6 bases). The germline gives CDR1 MNHEY, CDR2 SMNVEV (reference sequence). The ends were cut back, 2 bases at V and 5 bases at J, with 22 bases in the middle. This CDR3 is built from 17 residues.

The chain recombines TRBV14 with TRBJ2-2; D remains unclear. Per the germline V gene, CDR1 is SGHDN and CDR2 is FVKESK. The CDR3 spans 14 residues. Trimming removed 0 bases at V and 1 base at J, with 3 bases between. DNA of the CDR3: TGTGCCAGCAGCCAAGACTGGAACACCGGGGAGCTGTTTTTT. As protein: CASSQDWNTGELFF.

The gene calls are TRBV2 and TRBJ2-7, with D possibly matching TRBD2 (6 bases). The CDR3 extends over 14 amino acids. V gave up 7 bases and J gave up 4 bases, with 17 bases separating them. CDR1 is SNHLY and CDR2 is FYNNEI in the germline V gene. CDR3 amino acids: CASISEGRGYEQYF. CDR3 sequence (DNA): TGTGCCAGCATATCGGAGGGGAGAGGGTACGAGCAGTACTTC.

The rearrangement joins TRBV2 to TRBJ1-1; unclear D gene. V shed 11 bases and J shed 5 bases, with 12 bases lying between them. CDR1 and CDR2 from the germline V gene are SNHLY and FYNNEI. This CDR3 is 11 amino acids long. DNA of the CDR3: TGTGCCTTCGAGTTTTGGACTGAAGCTTTCTTT. It encodes CAFEFWTEAFF.

V is TRBV18 and J is TRBJ1-1, with 7 bases identical to TRBD1. Germline V lookup: CDR1 KGHSH, CDR2 LQKENI. Trimming took 2 bases from V and 5 from J; bases not matched to a gene: 5. The CDR3 extends over 14 amino acids. Written as DNA, the CDR3 is TGTGCCAGCTCACCAAAGACAGGGAAGACTGAAGCTTTCTTT. It codes for CASSPKTGKTEAFF.